This is a list of T cell receptor beta chains from one sample in a study of human T cells and chemical hapten exposure. TCRdb used MiXCR to reprocess the RACE reads, holding one entry per CDR3 protein. The sample holds some 170,000 distinct CDR3 sequences, more than 20% seen once. The specimen was whole blood, collected in connection with sensitization to the hapten diphenylcyclopropenone (DPC). These receptors came from a woman between 45 and 60 years old with alopecia areata. Some clones in this sample may be carry-over from other donors' samples. CDR3s include the opening cysteine and the closing phenylalanine or tryptophan. The D gene is left open where the match is weak. A clone size is listed for some rows: how often the clone was seen (once, few, many), or a class if it is expanded.

J gene | clone size | V gene | D gene | CDR3 DNA | CDR3 protein
TRBJ2-1 | NA | TRBV7-9 | NA | TGTGCCAGCAGCCATGGAAGCTTTGGACTTTATAGATTTGAGCAGTTCTTC | CASSHGSFGLYRFEQFF
TRBJ2-3 | medium-sized | TRBV20-1 | NA | TGCAGTGCTAGAGCCTGGACAGATACGCAGTATTTT | CSARAWTDTQYF
TRBJ1-1 | NA | TRBV30 | NA | TGTGCCTGGAGCATCAAGGGGATGAACACTGAAGCTTTCTTT | CAWSIKGMNTEAFF
TRBJ2-4 | few | TRBV7-9 | NA | TGTGCCAGCAGCTTTAGCCGATCGGAGGGGGCGAGTCAAAACATTCAGTACTTC | CASSFSRSEGASQNIQYF
TRBJ1-1 | NA | TRBV27 | TRBD1 | TGTGCCAGCAGTTTTGAGACAGGGGGCACTGAAGCTTTCTTT | CASSFETGGTEAFF
TRBJ2-3 | NA | TRBV2 | NA | TGTGCCAGCAGTGAGGCAGTGATTCGTGGAGATGCGCAGTATTTT | CASSEAVIRGDAQYF
TRBJ2-1 | NA | TRBV6-2/TRBV6-3 | NA | TGTGCCAGCACCGGGCCTGACGGTCACAATGAGCAGTTCTTC | CASTGPDGHNEQFF
TRBJ2-1 | few | TRBV20-1 | TRBD2 | TGCAGTGCCGGGAGGGCGCCCTACAATGAGCAGTTCTTC | CSAGRAPYNEQFF
TRBJ2-1 | NA | TRBV29-1 | TRBD1 | TGCAGCGCCCTGACAGGGGGAATGGGTGAGCAGTTCTTC | CSALTGGMGEQFF
TRBJ1-5 | few | TRBV12-3/TRBV12-4 | NA | TGTGCCAGCAGTCCGGGGGTAAGGGACAATCAGCCCCAGCATTTT | CASSPGVRDNQPQHF
TRBJ2-1 | NA | TRBV12-3/TRBV12-4 | NA | TGTGCCAGCAGGCCCGGCGGGCCGTACAATGAGCAGTTCTTC | CASRPGGPYNEQFF
TRBJ2-1 | few | TRBV7-3 | TRBD2 | TGTGCCAGCAGCTTAATTGCTAGCGGGAGAAGAAATGAGCAGTTCTTC | CASSLIASGRRNEQFF
TRBJ1-5 | few | TRBV7-9 | NA | TGTGCCAGCACCGAGGAAGGGGCCGGTCAGCCCCAGCATTTT | CASTEEGAGQPQHF
TRBJ2-7 | few | TRBV19 | TRBD1 | TGTGCCAGTTCCCTCTGGCAGGGGGACGAGCAGTACTTC | CASSLWQGDEQYF
TRBJ2-7 | few | TRBV5-1 | NA | TGCGCCAGCAGCTTGACGACGGCAACCTACGAGCAGTACTTC | CASSLTTATYEQYF
TRBJ1-1 | NA | TRBV5-1 | NA | TGCGCCAGCAGCTTGGACCACGATCTGAACACTGAAGCTTTCTTT | CASSLDHDLNTEAFF
TRBJ2-7 | few | TRBV6-1 | TRBD1 | TGTGCCAGCAGGGGGACAGGGGGTGTATACGAGCAGTACTTC | CASRGTGGVYEQYF
TRBJ2-1 | few | TRBV12-3/TRBV12-4 | NA | TGTGCCAGCAGACAAGAGGTGGGGCAGTTCTTC | CASRQEVGQFF
TRBJ2-5 | NA | TRBV20-1 | TRBD2 | TGCAGTGCTACTAGCGGGTCCCGGGTAGGAGAGACCCAGTACTTC | CSATSGSRVGETQYF
TRBJ1-1 | few | TRBV11-2 | NA | TGTGCCAGCAGCTTAGGCCGCGGGGCGAATGTAGCTTTCTTT | CASSLGRGANVAFF
TRBJ1-5 | NA | TRBV7-9 | TRBD1 | TGTGCCAGCAGCTTAATGGGGACAGGGGAACAGCCCCAGCATTTT | CASSLMGTGEQPQHF
TRBJ1-1 | few | TRBV2 | NA | TGTGCCAGCAGTGGGCGGGTTGGCACTGAAGCTTTCTTT | CASSGRVGTEAFF
TRBJ2-1 | once | TRBV12-3/TRBV12-4 | TRBD1 | TGTGCCAGCCGTCAGGGACAGGCCTCCTACAATGAGCAGTTCTTC | CASRQGQASYNEQFF
TRBJ2-1 | NA | TRBV5-5 | NA | TGTGCCAGCAGCTTGACCGGGACTTCCCTGGGGAATGAGCAGTTCTTC | CASSLTGTSLGNEQFF
TRBJ2-7 | NA | TRBV29-1 | NA | TGCAGCGTTGAAGATCGGCGGTCTGGGGTCTACGAGCAGTACTTC | CSVEDRRSGVYEQYF
TRBJ1-2 | NA | TRBV6-6 | NA | TGTGCCAGCAGGGAGACAGCTAACTATGGCTACACCTTC | CASRETANYGYTF
TRBJ1-2 | NA | TRBV30 | NA | TGTGCCTGGAGGGACAGAGACTCTCACCTCGGGGGCTACACCTTC | CAWRDRDSHLGGYTF
TRBJ2-4 | once | TRBV5-6 | NA | TGTGCCAGCAGCTTTCGGGGTCTCCAACTTAAAAACATTCAGTACTTC | CASSFRGLQLKNIQYF
TRBJ2-1 | NA | TRBV29-1 | NA | TGCAGCGTTGAGGAATCACGGTACAATGAGCAGTTCTTC | CSVEESRYNEQFF
TRBJ2-3 | few | TRBV5-6 | NA | TGTGCCAGCAGCTCCATGGGGAGCACAGATACGCAGTATTTT | CASSSMGSTDTQYF
TRBJ2-5 | once | TRBV5-1 | NA | TGCGCCAGCAGCTCCGGACGGCCACAAGAGACCCAGTACTTC | CASSSGRPQETQYF
TRBJ2-2 | few | TRBV27 | NA | TGTGCCAGCAGTTTAAAGAGGACCGGGGAGCTGTTTTTT | CASSLKRTGELFF
TRBJ1-3 | NA | TRBV5-1 | NA | TGCGCCAGCAGCTCCGGACTTTCTGGAAACACCATATATTTT | CASSSGLSGNTIYF
TRBJ2-5 | NA | TRBV2 | NA | TGTGCCAGCAGTGAAGCGCTAACGTTTTCGTTGGTGTACTTC | CASSEALTFSLVYF
TRBJ1-5 | NA | TRBV12-2 | NA | TGTGCAAGTCGCTTACTGGTTCATCAGCCCCAGCATTTT | CASRLLVHQPQHF
TRBJ1-3 | NA | TRBV12-3/TRBV12-4 | TRBD1 | TGTGCCAGCTCGAGACAGGGCTCGATTCCATCCTCTGGAAACACCATATATTTT | CASSRQGSIPSSGNTIYF
TRBJ1-6 | few | TRBV5-1 | NA | TGCGCCAGCAGCTCGAGGGGGACCTATAATTCACCCCTCCACTTT | CASSSRGTYNSPLHF
TRBJ2-2 | few | TRBV20-1 | TRBD2 | TGCAGTGCTAGAGAAGGCGGGAGGGCGGCCGGGGAGCTGTTTTTT | CSAREGGRAAGELFF
TRBJ1-1 | NA | TRBV6-5 | NA | TGTGCCAGCCGGGGAGGAACGAACACTGAAGCTTTCTTT | CASRGGTNTEAFF
TRBJ1-1 | few | TRBV9 | NA | NA | CASSVAYRSLGALKLSLAEAFF
TRBJ2-7 | NA | TRBV6-1 | NA | TGTGCCAGCAAGGTGTCGGACACCACCTACGAGCAGTACTTC | CASKVSDTTYEQYF
TRBJ2-1 | few | TRBV20-1 | NA | TGCAGTCCCATCCAAGACAGATTCAATGAGCAGTTCTTC | CSPIQDRFNEQFF
TRBJ2-5 | few | TRBV24-1 | NA | TGTGCCACCAGTGAACCCGGGACGGCTGGCCAAGAGACCCAGTACTTC | CATSEPGTAGQETQYF
TRBJ1-4 | few | TRBV2 | NA | TGTGCCAGCTACGGGGGCCTTAATGAAAAACTGTTTTTT | CASYGGLNEKLFF
TRBJ2-3 | NA | TRBV6-2/TRBV6-3 | NA | TGTGCCAGCAGTTACCCTCTTGACCTCACCCCTCGCACAGATACGCAGTATTTT | CASSYPLDLTPRTDTQYF
TRBJ1-5 | NA | TRBV15 | TRBD1 | TGTGCCACCAGCAACTGGACCGGGACAGACAATCAGCCCCAGCATTTT | CATSNWTGTDNQPQHF
TRBJ2-3 | few | TRBV10-2 | TRBD2 | TGCGCCACCTCACTAGCGGGAGTACGAGATACGCAGTATTTT | CATSLAGVRDTQYF
TRBJ2-2 | NA | TRBV6-2/TRBV6-3 | TRBD1 | TGTGCCAGCAGTTATAAAATGGGACAGGTCACCGGGGAGCTGTTTTTT | CASSYKMGQVTGELFF
TRBJ1-5 | NA | TRBV29-1 | NA | TGCAGCGTTAGACACGGGAGGACCCAGCATTTT | CSVRHGRTQHF
TRBJ1-1 | NA | TRBV12-3/TRBV12-4 | NA | TGTGCCAGCCTTTTAGGGGCGAACACTGAAGCTTTCTTT | CASLLGANTEAFF
TRBJ2-2 | few | TRBV21-1 | NA | TGTGCCAGCTTGACCGCGACCGGGGAGCTGTTTTTT | CASLTATGELFF
TRBJ2-7 | many | TRBV20-1 | NA | TGCAGTGCGAGCAGGGACGGGGGCTACGAGCAGTACTTC | CSASRDGGYEQYF
TRBJ1-2 | NA | TRBV7-9 | NA | TGTGCCAGCAGTTATATGGACAGCAGACATGGCTACACCTTC | CASSYMDSRHGYTF
TRBJ2-2 | few | TRBV10-2 | NA | TGCGCCAGCAGTGAAATTTTCCGCACCGGGGAGCTGTTTTTT | CASSEIFRTGELFF
TRBJ1-1 | few | TRBV12-3/TRBV12-4 | NA | TGTGCCAGCAGTTTAATCCAGGGGGAAGCTTTCTTT | CASSLIQGEAFF
TRBJ2-4 | NA | TRBV5-1 | NA | TGCGCCAGCAGCTTGCCCCCGGGGGAGGCTAAAAACATTCAGTACTTC | CASSLPPGEAKNIQYF
TRBJ2-5 | NA | TRBV20-1 | NA | TGCAGTGCTCCACTGGAGGGGGCGCATCGAGAGACCCAGTACTTC | CSAPLEGAHRETQYF